Reported below is one TCR beta chain. Its antigen is not known. The primer mix had 60 Vbeta and 13 Jbeta primers. Produced via immunoSEQ multiplex PCR; TCRdb's table is partial and in-frame only. The sample has about 140,000 clones; about 80% are singletons. The data are from a study of cytomegalovirus exposure and HLA in healthy donors. Study-level information: Early on, a data release was issued that held about 85 million unique TCRs from HLA-typed donors.

The CDR3 extends over 16 amino acids. The ends lost 4 bases at V and 4 bases at J; junction bases unmatched: 8. CDR1 is LNHDA and CDR2 is SQIVND in the germline V gene (reference sequence). Study outcomes and limitations: The study recorded 164 TCR beta chains that were cytomegalovirus-associated.

The V gene is TRBV19, the J gene TRBJ2-4; the match to TRBD1 covers 9 bases. The clonotype originates from a man aged 25-45 years in good health and CMV-seropositive. Specimen: PBMCs. The CDR3 coding sequence is TGTGCCAGTAGTAACCAGACAGGGGGTAGAAAAAACATTCAGTACTTC. Its translation is CASSNQTGGRKNIQYF.